This record looks at one T cell receptor (beta chain) sequence and its context. The antigen is undetermined. The J segment lost 6 bases and the V segment lost 8 bases, leaving 8 bases of the junction unmatched. From germline, CDR1 is SGHTA and CDR2 FQGNSA. The CDR3 loop spans 14 amino acids. This sample's treatment: approximately 11-day PBMC culture with coronavirus spike peptide pools or control peptides (ViraFEST assay). First, ViraFEST expanded antigen-specific T cells with peptide pools, and next it sequenced the TCRs. This sample stems from a study of vaccination and CD4 T cells after COVID-19. About the research overall: No peptide, an HIV-1 Nef pool, or a CEFX pool was what each control culture received.

The assay that was used to sequence DNA from cultured CD4+ T cells was the Oncomine TCR Beta short-read assay. TCRdb recomputed calls from the PCR reads with MiXCR, one row per CDR3 protein. This table holds 15,000 to 17,000 distinct CDR3 sequences, 42% found once. The specimen sequenced was cultured CD4+ T cells from blood. The chain links TRBV7-2 to TRBJ1-4; TRBD1 aligns across 8 bases. The source is a human donor with COVID-19. This chain's CDR3 is CASRRQGMDEKLFF. CDR3 bases: TGTGCCAGCCGAAGACAGGGGATGGATGAAAAACTGTTTTTT.